This T cell receptor beta chain originates from a study of cytomegalovirus exposure and HLA in healthy donors. Findings and limits, study-wide: Productive rates of about 90% or about 30% were seen for most TCR beta V segments in an earlier analysis.

This CDR3 is built from 16 residues. Germline CDR1 and CDR2: MNHEY and SMNVEV (reference sequence). The J segment lost 6 bases and the V segment lost 7 bases, leaving 14 bases of the junction unmatched. Vbeta (60) and Jbeta (13) primers were used in the PCR. Generated by immunoSEQ multiplex PCR, the TCRdb table keeps only in-frame clones and is missing some. The table has some 160,000 clones, roughly 84% seen once. This clone was seen a handful of times. Its specificity is not known. This sequence was found in a man aged 30 to 39 in good health and CMV-seropositive. The chain couples TRBV27 to TRBJ1-1; 10 nucleotides line up with TRBD1. The sequenced sample was PBMCs. CDR3 amino acids: CASNKSPGQGSPEAFF. CDR3 sequence (DNA): TGTGCCAGCAATAAATCACCGGGACAGGGGAGCCCTGAAGCTTTCTTT.